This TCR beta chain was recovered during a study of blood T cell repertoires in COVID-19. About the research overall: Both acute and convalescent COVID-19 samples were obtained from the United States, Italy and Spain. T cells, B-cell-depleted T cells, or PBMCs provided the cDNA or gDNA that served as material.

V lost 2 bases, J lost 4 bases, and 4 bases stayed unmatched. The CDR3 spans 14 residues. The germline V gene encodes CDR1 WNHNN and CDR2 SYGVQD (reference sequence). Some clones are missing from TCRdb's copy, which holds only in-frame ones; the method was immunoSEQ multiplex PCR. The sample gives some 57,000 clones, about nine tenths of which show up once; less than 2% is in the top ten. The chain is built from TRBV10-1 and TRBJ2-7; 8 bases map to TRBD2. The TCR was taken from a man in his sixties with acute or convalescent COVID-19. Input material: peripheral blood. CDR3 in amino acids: CASSEGSGGYEQYF. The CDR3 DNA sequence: TGCGCCAGCAGTGAGGGAAGCGGGGGTTACGAGCAGTACTTC.